This T cell receptor (beta chain) was sequenced during a study of control samples from healthy donors and cancer patients. This clone appeared a single time. Clones were sequenced by immunoSEQ multiplex PCR, and TCRdb holds only the in-frame ones, with some missing. Found here are over 85,000 clones, approximately 87% of them singletons; the top ten hold roughly 3.5%. CDR1 and CDR2 from the germline V gene are SGHVS and FNYEAQ. CDR3 size: 17 residues. V gave up 5 bases and J gave up 0 bases, with 19 bases separating them. The material sequenced was PBMCs. The source is a woman in her fifties or sixties with lung cancer. This chain joins TRBV7-6 and TRBJ1-1, with unresolved D. Here the CDR3 reads CASSRSPTDLMNTEAFF. For the CDR3, the DNA is TGTGCCAGCAGCCGTAGCCCCACGGACCTCATGAACACTGAAGCTTTCTTT.